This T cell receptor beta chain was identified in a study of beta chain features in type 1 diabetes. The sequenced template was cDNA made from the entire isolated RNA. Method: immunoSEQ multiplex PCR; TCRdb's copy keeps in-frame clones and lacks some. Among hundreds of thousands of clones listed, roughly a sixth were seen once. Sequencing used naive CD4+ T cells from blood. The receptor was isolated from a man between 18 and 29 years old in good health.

This CDR3 is CASRAVSYNSPLHF. In DNA, the CDR3 is TGTGCCAGCAGAGCAGTATCCTATAATTCACCCCTCCACTTT. This chain uses TRBV7-9 with TRBJ1-6; D is undetermined. V gave up 6 bases and J gave up 1 base, with 7 bases separating them. Germline CDR1 reads SEHNR; CDR2 reads FQNEAQ (reference sequence). The CDR3 has 14 residues.